The 23 T cell receptor beta chains in this list originate from one sample, sequenced in a study of blood T cell repertoires in COVID-19. Assay: immunoSEQ multiplex PCR; the TCRdb copy retains only in-frame clones and omits some. The sample records 400,000 to 450,000 clones, 88% being singletons. The source material was peripheral blood. The receptors shown here come from a woman between 45 and 60 years old with COVID-19, enrolled during active disease.

In its sample, this clone was seen once. V and J are TRBV14 and TRBJ2-3; TRBD2 matches at 9 bases. V lost 4 bases to trimming and J lost 6 bases; unmatched junction nucleotides: 14. The CDR3 spans 17 residues. CDR1 is SGHDN, CDR2 FVKESK, per germline. As DNA, the CDR3 is TGTGCCAGCAGCCGGCAGTTAACTAGCGGGTTCGGGGATACGCAGTATTTT. It translates to CASSRQLTSGFGDTQYF. Combining the CDR3 with reference TRBV14 and TRBJ2-3 gives the whole variable domain EAGVTQFPSHSVIEKGQTVTLRCDPISGHDNLYWYRRVMGKEIKFLLHFVKESKQDESGMPNNRFLAERTGGTYSTLKVQPAELEDSGVYFCASSRQLTSGFGDTQYFGPGTRLTVL.

This clone was picked up one time. This chain links TRBV30 with TRBJ1-2, with TRBD1 matching 10 bases. J was trimmed by 4 bases and V by 2 bases; bases with no gene match: 7. The CDR3 has 15 amino acids. In germline, CDR1 is GTSNPN, CDR2 SVGIG (reference sequence). CDR3 loop: CAWSPPTGGGYGYTF. For the CDR3, the DNA is TGTGCCTGGAGTCCCCCGACAGGGGGCGGCTATGGCTACACCTTC. Based on the CDR3 plus reference TRBV30 and TRBJ1-2, the full variable domain is SQTIHQWPATLVQPVGSPLSLECTVEGTSNPNLYWYRQAAGRGLQLLFYSVGIGQISSEVPQNLSASRPQDRQFILSSKKLLLSDSGFYLCAWSPPTGGGYGYTFGSGTRLTVV.

The V call is TRBV25-1, the J call TRBJ1-2, with a weak D call TRBD1 (5 bases). V was clipped by 3 bases and J by 2 bases, with 10 bases between them. Germline-derived CDR1 and CDR2 are MGHDK and SYGVNS. This CDR3 contains 14 residues. The CDR3 loop reads CASSDSAGNYGYTF. The CDR3 DNA reads as TGTGCCAGCAGTGACTCGGCAGGGAACTATGGCTACACCTTC.

This rearrangement joins TRBV30 to TRBJ1-1; D possibly corresponds to TRBD1 (6 bases). The CDR3 contains 16 residues. The V end was cut by 1 base, the J end by 4 bases, with 19 bases between. Germline CDR1 and CDR2: GTSNPN and SVGIG (reference sequence). The CDR3 spells CAWSATLTGTTTEAFF. CDR3 nucleotides: TGTGCCTGGAGTGCGACCCTTACCGGGACAACCACTGAAGCTTTCTTT.

V usage is TRBV4-1 and J usage is TRBJ1-2, with a possible D match to TRBD1 (5 bases). Per the germline V gene, CDR1 is MGHRA and CDR2 is YSYEKL. With 4 bases removed from V and 5 bases from J, the gap between germline ends came to 17 bases. The CDR3 totals 15 residues. The CDR3 reads CASSLLWPGQYGYTF. The CDR3 region has the DNA TGCGCCAGCAGCCTTCTTTGGCCAGGGCAGTATGGCTACACCTTC.

The V call is TRBV5-1, the J call TRBJ2-3, with 10 bases fitting TRBD1. CDR1 and CDR2 (germline): SGHRS, YFSETQ. After removal of 7 bases from V and 6 bases from J, the junction contained 11 bases not matched to a gene. The CDR3 has 15 amino acids. This CDR3 reads CASRRGQGQFDTQYF. In DNA, the CDR3 is TGCGCCAGCCGCCGGGGACAGGGGCAGTTCGATACGCAGTATTTT.

CDR3 protein: CASSQDLGPAGGADTYNEQFF. In DNA, the CDR3 is TGTGCCAGCAGCCAAGATCTTGGGCCAGCGGGGGGGGCCGACACCTACAATGAGCAGTTCTTC. This chain links TRBV4-2 with TRBJ2-1; 10 nucleotides line up with TRBD2. The CDR3 consists of 21 residues. Germline V CDR1 and CDR2: LGHNA, YNFKEQ. Losses at the gene ends were 0 bases for V and 2 bases for J; bases not matched to a gene: 16.

V is TRBV7-2 and J is TRBJ1-1, with unresolved D. The CDR3 totals 16 residues. V gave up 1 base and J gave up 5 bases, with 17 bases separating them. CDR1 and CDR2 (germline): SGHTA, FQGNSA. The chain's CDR3 is CASSLGFWEATTEAFF. The CDR3 coding sequence is TGTGCCAGCAGCTTAGGGTTCTGGGAGGCCACGACTGAAGCTTTCTTT.

The chain couples TRBV19 to TRBJ2-2; D gene unclear. V gave up 0 bases and J gave up 1 base, with 9 bases separating them. Per the germline V gene, CDR1 is LNHDA and CDR2 is SQIVND (reference sequence). This CDR3 is built from 16 residues. CDR3 region: CASSIEPGWNTGELFF. The CDR3 DNA reads as TGTGCCAGTAGTATAGAGCCCGGGTGGAACACCGGGGAGCTGTTTTTT.

With regard to this clone: This specimen includes other DNA sequences encoding the same CDR3. This chain uses TRBV6-5 with TRBJ1-5; TRBD1 might be the D (5 bases). V dropped 4 bases and J dropped 6 bases, with 10 bases sitting between them. CDR1 MNHEY and CDR2 SVGAGI come from the germline V gene. This CDR3 is 13 amino acids long. Here the CDR3 reads CASSSREGQPQHF. CDR3 DNA: TGTGCCAGCAGTTCCAGGGAGGGTCAGCCCCAGCATTTT.

Concerning this clone itself: Other DNA variants within this sample encode the same CDR3. The genes are TRBV6-5 and TRBJ1-1; D gene uncertain. The CDR3 is 14 residues long. Germline CDR1 reads MNHEY; CDR2 reads SVGAGI. Trimming stripped 0 bases from V and 4 bases from J, with 9 bases between. DNA for the CDR3: TGTGCCAGCAGTTACTCAGGTCGGGGCACTGAAGCTTTCTTT. This gives the protein CASSYSGRGTEAFF.

A single count supports this clone. The rearrangement links TRBV10-2 to TRBJ1-2, with a tentative D call TRBD1 (5 bases). The germline gives CDR1 WSHSY, CDR2 SAAADI. V was cut by 8 bases and J by 5 bases, with 18 bases left in between. The CDR3 length is 14 residues. The CDR3 DNA sequence: TGCGCCAGCGCCCTTGGCGACAGTAAATATGGCTACACCTTC. It yields the protein CASALGDSKYGYTF.

This rearrangement joins TRBV19 to TRBJ1-2, with TRBD1 matching over 11 bases. This CDR3 has 16 amino acids. Germline V lookup: CDR1 LNHDA, CDR2 SQIVND (reference sequence). Germline trimming cut 5 bases from V and 3 bases from J; bases unmatched to any gene: 8. DNA for the CDR3: TGTGCCAGTAGTCAAAACCGGGACAGGGGGTACTATGGCTACACCTTC. This codes for CASSQNRDRGYYGYTF.

This rearrangement joins TRBV27 to TRBJ1-3; D is ambiguous. V dropped 5 bases and J dropped 4 bases, with 12 bases sitting between them. The CDR3 is 14 residues long. CDR1 and CDR2 (germline): MNHEY, SMNVEV (reference sequence). The CDR3 loop reads CASSPSPPGNTIYF. The CDR3 coding sequence is TGTGCCAGCAGTCCCTCTCCCCCGGGAAACACCATATATTTT.

This clone was detected once. This chain uses TRBV19 with TRBJ2-2; the D gene is possibly TRBD2 (5 bases). The ends were cut back, 1 base at V and 2 bases at J, with 11 bases in the middle. This CDR3 comprises 16 residues. Germline-derived CDR1 and CDR2 are LNHDA and SQIVND (reference sequence). The CDR3 nucleotides are TGTGCCAGTAGTATAGGTCCGGGGATAAACACCGGGGAGCTGTTTTTT. This translates into CASSIGPGINTGELFF.

A single count supports this clone. This chain joins TRBV3-1 (or the pseudogene TRBV3-2) and TRBJ2-3; 7 nucleotides agree with TRBD1. The CDR3 is 16 amino acids. V shed 4 bases, J shed 1 base, and the junction held 8 bases outside the gene matches. Germline V gene data show CDR1 as LGHDT and CDR2 as YNNKEL (reference sequence). CDR3 in amino acids: CASSPGTEGGTDTQYF. The CDR3 DNA reads as TGTGCCAGCAGCCCTGGGACAGAGGGTGGCACAGATACGCAGTATTTT.

This clone was observed a few times. J is TRBJ1-5 and V is TRBV2; D gene ambiguous. The CDR3 runs 12 residues. Trimming took off 7 bases at V and 2 bases at J, with 6 bases between the two ends. The V gene's germline CDR1 is SNHLY and CDR2 FYNNEI. CDR3 residues: CASTYGNQPQHF. CDR3 in DNA: TGTGCCAGCACCTACGGCAATCAGCCCCAGCATTTT.

The table lists this clone with a few counts. This chain joins TRBV5-4 and TRBJ1-1; D not certain. This CDR3 is built from 14 residues. Trimming stripped 0 bases from V and 2 bases from J, with 8 bases between. The V gene's germline CDR1 is SGHNT and CDR2 YYREEE (reference sequence). In DNA form, the CDR3 reads TGTGCCAGCAGCTTGGGGGCAGATAACACTGAAGCTTTCTTT. It yields the protein CASSLGADNTEAFF.

The chain couples TRBV6-5 to TRBJ1-1, with 9 bases fitting TRBD1. The CDR3 is 13 amino acids. Germline CDR1 and CDR2: MNHEY and SVGAGI. Trimming removed 10 bases from V and 5 bases from J; junction bases left unmatched: 8. The CDR3: CAIDKQGATEAFF. The CDR3 region has the DNA TGTGCCATCGACAAACAGGGGGCTACTGAAGCTTTCTTT.

This chain links TRBV5-4 with TRBJ1-1; D call uncertain. CDR1 is SGHNT and CDR2 is YYREEE in the germline V gene (reference sequence). Trimming shortened V by 4 bases and J by 0 bases, and 16 bases separated the two germline ends. This CDR3 comprises 16 residues. CDR3 sequence: CASSPYGWQVNTEAFF. The CDR3, as DNA: TGTGCCAGCAGCCCCTACGGATGGCAGGTGAACACTGAAGCTTTCTTT.

V and J are TRBV5-1 and TRBJ1-2; 7 bases agree with TRBD1. Germline loops: CDR1 SGHRS, CDR2 YFSETQ. This CDR3 has 14 amino acids. V gave up 4 bases and J gave up 1 base; unmatched junction bases: 4. The DNA of the CDR3 is TGCGCCAGCAGCGAGGGACAGATTAACTATGGCTACACCTTC. Its protein product is CASSEGQINYGYTF.

This rearrangement joins TRBV7-9 to TRBJ2-7, with 7 nucleotides matching TRBD2. Germline CDR1 SEHNR, CDR2 FQNEAQ (reference sequence). The ends lost 5 bases at V and 6 bases at J; junction bases unmatched: 10. The CDR3 is 14 amino acids. CDR3 sequence (DNA): TGTGCCAGCAGCCCCGGGGGGACCTCGACCGAGCAGTACTTC. It yields the protein CASSPGGTSTEQYF.

The V call is TRBV7-2, the J call TRBJ1-3; possible D gene TRBD1, 5 bases. CDR1 is SGHTA, CDR2 FQGNSA, per germline. The CDR3 loop spans 16 amino acids. The V end was cut by 1 base, the J end by 10 bases, with 20 bases between. CDR3 protein: CASSLVRGGIKETIYF. The CDR3 DNA reads TGTGCCAGCAGCTTAGTCCGTGGGGGGATTAAAGAAACCATATATTTT.